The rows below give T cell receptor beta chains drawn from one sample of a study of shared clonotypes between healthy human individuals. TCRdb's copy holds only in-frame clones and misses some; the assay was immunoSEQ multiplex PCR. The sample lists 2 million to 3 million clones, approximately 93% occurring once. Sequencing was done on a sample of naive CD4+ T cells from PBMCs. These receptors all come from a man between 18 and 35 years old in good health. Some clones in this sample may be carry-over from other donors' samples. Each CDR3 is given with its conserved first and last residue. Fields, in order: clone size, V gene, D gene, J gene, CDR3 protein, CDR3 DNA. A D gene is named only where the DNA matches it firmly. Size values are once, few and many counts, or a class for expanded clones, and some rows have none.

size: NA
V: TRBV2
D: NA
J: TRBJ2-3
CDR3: CASRNGRATDTQYF
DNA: TGTGCCAGCAGGAATGGCAGGGCCACAGATACGCAGTATTTT

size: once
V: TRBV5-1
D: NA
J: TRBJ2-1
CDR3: CASSLRDLYNEQFF
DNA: TGCGCCAGCAGCTTGCGGGACCTCTACAATGAGCAGTTCTTC

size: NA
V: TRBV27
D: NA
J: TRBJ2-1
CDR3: CASSFKPSSYNEQFF
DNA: TGTGCCAGCAGTTTTAAGCCGAGCTCCTACAATGAGCAGTTCTTC

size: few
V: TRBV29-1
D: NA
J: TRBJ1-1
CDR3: CSVVPDLNTEAFF
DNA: TGCAGCGTTGTCCCGGACTTGAACACTGAAGCTTTCTTT

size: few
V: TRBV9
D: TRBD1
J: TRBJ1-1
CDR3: CASSVGTDNTEAFF
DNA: TGTGCCAGCAGCGTCGGGACAGATAACACTGAAGCTTTCTTT

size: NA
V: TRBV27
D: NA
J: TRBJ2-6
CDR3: CASSASGSGANVLTF
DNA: TGTGCCAGCAGTGCATCAGGGTCTGGGGCCAACGTCCTGACTTTC

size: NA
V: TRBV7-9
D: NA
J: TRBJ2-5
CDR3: CASSQGQETQYF
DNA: TGTGCCAGCAGCCAGGGCCAAGAGACCCAGTACTTC

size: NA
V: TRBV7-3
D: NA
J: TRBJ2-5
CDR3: CASSPTPQETQYF
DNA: TGTGCCAGCAGCCCTACCCCTCAAGAGACCCAGTACTTC

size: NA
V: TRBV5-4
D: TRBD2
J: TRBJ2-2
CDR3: CASSSGGLAGVGGELFF
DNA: TGTGCCAGCAGCTCCGGTGGACTAGCGGGAGTAGGAGGGGAGCTGTTTTTT

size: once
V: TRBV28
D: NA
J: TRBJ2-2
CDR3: CASMLVYTGELFF
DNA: TGTGCCAGCATGCTAGTCTACACCGGGGAGCTGTTTTTT

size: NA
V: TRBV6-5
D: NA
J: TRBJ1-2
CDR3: CASSYSRGFHGYTF
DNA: TGTGCCAGCAGTTATTCGAGGGGATTCCATGGCTACACCTTC

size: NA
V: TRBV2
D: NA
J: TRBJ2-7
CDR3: CASRPDTPYEQYF
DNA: TGTGCCAGCAGGCCAGACACTCCCTACGAGCAGTACTTC

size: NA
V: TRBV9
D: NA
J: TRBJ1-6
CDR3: CASSVVGGPLHF
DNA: TGTGCCAGCAGCGTAGTTGGAGGACCCCTCCACTTT

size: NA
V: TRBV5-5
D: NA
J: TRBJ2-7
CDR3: CASSLAVQPSSYEQYF
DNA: TGTGCCAGCAGCTTGGCCGTCCAGCCGAGCTCCTACGAGCAGTACTTC

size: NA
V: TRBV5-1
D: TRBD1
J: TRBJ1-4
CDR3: CASSPGGQGATNEKLFF
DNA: TGCGCCAGCAGCCCGGGGGGACAGGGTGCAACTAATGAAAAACTGTTTTTT

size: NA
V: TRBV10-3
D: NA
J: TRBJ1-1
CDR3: CAISEQGWTEAFF
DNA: TGTGCCATCAGCGAACAGGGTTGGACTGAAGCTTTCTTT

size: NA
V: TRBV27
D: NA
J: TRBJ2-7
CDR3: CASSTGPSLQYF
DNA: TGTGCCAGCAGTACGGGACCGAGTCTACAGTACTTC